This paragraph covers one T cell receptor (beta chain) sequence. Caucasian individuals from Russia who were healthy and aged about 6 to 90 acted as donors. Looked up from germline, CDR1 is SQVTM and CDR2 is ANQGSEA. The ends were cut back, 4 bases at V and 0 bases at J, with 10 bases in the middle. This CDR3 region has 14 residues. The data stem from a study of blood T cells in healthy people across ages. A J-beta primer mix and a sample-barcoded 5' primer were used in a second PCR of roughly 6 to 11 cycles. TCRdb itself ran the 5' RACE reads through MiXCR, one entry per CDR3 protein. The table lists some 700,000 distinct CDR3 sequences, about a fifth of them singletons, with 20% to 25% in the top ten.

The J gene is TRBJ2-4, the V gene TRBV29-1; D gene ambiguous. Sequencing used blood. This TCR came from a man aged 70 or older in good health. The CDR3 sequence: CSVVGALAKNIQYF. In DNA, the CDR3 is TGCAGCGTTGTTGGCGCTTTAGCCAAAAACATTCAGTACTTC.